Following are 23 T cell receptor beta chains from one sample sequenced in a study of cytomegalovirus exposure and HLA in healthy donors. The PCR was carried out with 60 Vbeta primers and 13 Jbeta primers. The repertoire was sequenced with immunoSEQ multiplex PCR; TCRdb's copy has only in-frame clones and lacks some. This repertoire shows around 130,000 clones, roughly 82% found once; its top ten account for under 3%. The specimen was PBMCs. The origin of the receptors is a woman aged 18 to 35 in good health and CMV-seropositive.

This chain uses TRBV15 with TRBJ2-7, with D unclear. The V gene lost 1 base and the J gene lost 2 bases, with 3 bases spanning the gap. Germline lookup yields CDR1 LNHNV and CDR2 YYDKDF (reference sequence). The CDR3 totals 12 residues. The CDR3 is CATSRGAYEQYF. In nucleotides, the CDR3 is TGTGCCACCAGCAGAGGCGCCTACGAGCAGTACTTC.

The genes are TRBV2 and TRBJ1-2; D not resolved. The V end lost 0 bases, the J end lost 4 bases, and 9 bases lay between the germline ends. Germline V CDR1 and CDR2: SNHLY, FYNNEI. The length of the CDR3 is 14 residues. The CDR3 bases are TGTGCCAGCAGTGAAGCCCGGGGAGCCTATGGCTACACCTTC. Its protein is CASSEARGAYGYTF.

The chain recombines TRBV4-1 with TRBJ2-5, with TRBD2 identical over 16 bases. CDR3 length: 21 residues. Germline CDR1 MGHRA, CDR2 YSYEKL. V lost 3 bases to trimming and J lost 2 bases; unmatched junction nucleotides: 15. Written as DNA, the CDR3 is TGCGCCAGCAGCCAGTCCCCTTGGGGACTAGCGGGGGGGCCTGTGCAAGAGACCCAGTACTTC. The encoded protein is CASSQSPWGLAGGPVQETQYF.

CDR3 nucleotides: TGTGCCAGCAGGTACCCCGGGACAGCAGAACCTTCAAAGCATTTT. This sequence encodes CASRYPGTAEPSKHF. V gene TRBV6-5 combines with J gene TRBJ1-5; TRBD1 matches at 7 bases. The J segment lost 14 bases and the V segment lost 6 bases, leaving 19 bases of the junction unmatched. This CDR3 spans 15 amino acids. Germline V CDR1 and CDR2: MNHEY, SVGAGI.

The V call is TRBV19, the J call TRBJ1-5, with 12 bases lining up with TRBD1. Trimming removed 3 bases from V and 3 bases from J; junction bases left unmatched: 9. Germline V gives CDR1 LNHDA, CDR2 SQIVND (reference sequence). The CDR3 covers 18 residues. The CDR3 DNA reads TGTGCCAGTAGTATGGGAGGGACAGGGGGCCGATTCAATCAGCCCCAGCATTTT. This translates into CASSMGGTGGRFNQPQHF.

The V and J genes are TRBV12-5 and TRBJ1-6; 8 bases are shared with TRBD1. Looked up from germline, CDR1 is LGHNT and CDR2 is FRNRAP. There are 17 residues in the CDR3. V shed 0 bases, J shed 7 bases, and the junction held 8 bases outside the gene matches. For the CDR3, the DNA is TGTGCTAGTGGTTTGGTCGTGGACAGGGATTGGAATTCACCCCTCCACTTT. This codes for CASGLVVDRDWNSPLHF.

The genes are TRBV5-1 and TRBJ2-7; D is unclear. Germline loops: CDR1 SGHRS, CDR2 YFSETQ. V was cut by 4 bases and J by 2 bases, with 13 bases left in between. The CDR3 has 14 amino acids. CDR3 sequence reads: CASSLDSLAYEQYF. The CDR3 DNA is TGCGCCAGCAGCCTTGACTCTCTCGCCTACGAGCAGTACTTC.

J is TRBJ1-2 and V is TRBV7-2; D gene uncertain. Germline loops: CDR1 SGHTA, CDR2 FQGNSA. The CDR3 totals 14 residues. Between the trimmed V and J ends, which lost 1 base and 3 bases, there was a span of 9 bases. In nucleotides, the CDR3 is TGTGCCAGCAGCTTAGGAGGGCCGGACTATGGCTACACCTTC. This sequence encodes CASSLGGPDYGYTF.

V is TRBV7-9 and J is TRBJ2-2; D is uncertain. V was cut by 7 bases and J by 4 bases, with 13 bases left in between. Germline loops: CDR1 SEHNR, CDR2 FQNEAQ (reference sequence). The CDR3 length is 14 residues. The CDR3 bases are TGTGCCAGCACCCAGTCAGGTGGCACCGGGGAGCTGTTTTTT. Translation: CASTQSGGTGELFF.

The gene calls are TRBV19 and TRBJ2-3, with D maybe TRBD1 (6 bases). The germline CDR1 and CDR2 sequences are LNHDA and SQIVND (reference sequence). CDR3 length: 15 amino acids. Trimming took off 4 bases at V and 0 bases at J, with 11 bases between the two ends. The CDR3 bases are TGTGCCAGTAGTAAAGCACAGGGTAGCACAGATACGCAGTATTTT. Its protein product is CASSKAQGSTDTQYF. Full variable domain (outside the CDR3, taken from reference TRBV19 and TRBJ2-3): DGGITQSPKYLFRKEGQNVTLSCEQNLNHDAMYWYRQDPGQGLRLIYYSQIVNDFQKGDIAEGYSVSREKKESFPLTVTSAQKNPTAFYLCASSKAQGSTDTQYFGPGTRLTVL.

This chain joins TRBV7-6 and TRBJ2-1; 13 nucleotides agree with TRBD2. This CDR3 comprises 17 residues. Germline V gene data show CDR1 as SGHVS and CDR2 as FNYEAQ. J lost 5 bases, V lost 5 bases, and 9 bases had no gene match. CDR3 amino acids: CASSALGGLAGHNEQFF. The CDR3 nucleotides are TGTGCCAGCAGCGCCCTAGGGGGACTAGCGGGGCACAATGAGCAGTTCTTC.

The rearrangement uses TRBV14 and TRBJ1-1, with no clear D. With 0 bases removed from V and 5 bases from J, the gap between germline ends came to 19 bases. This CDR3 region has 17 residues. Germline loops: CDR1 SGHDN, CDR2 FVKESK. CDR3 DNA sequence: TGTGCCAGCAGCCAAGAGATGCCAGGCTCAGTAGCGACTGAAGCTTTCTTT. Protein sequence: CASSQEMPGSVATEAFF.

The chain couples TRBV11-2 to TRBJ1-1; TRBD1 might be the D (6 bases). The CDR3 totals 15 residues. Trimming pared 5 bases from V and 1 base from J, leaving 14 bases between. From germline, CDR1 is SGHAT and CDR2 FQNNGV. The CDR3: CASSLAGTSNTEAFF. The CDR3 nucleotides read TGTGCCAGCAGCCTCGCCGGGACATCGAACACTGAAGCTTTCTTT.

The chain uses TRBV6-1 and TRBJ1-2; TRBD1 might be the D (6 bases). Germline V CDR1 and CDR2: MNHNS, SASEGT. The CDR3 contains 14 residues. V was cut by 4 bases and J by 5 bases, with 14 bases left in between. The CDR3 nucleotides are TGTGCCAGCAGTGTACCCGGGACACCGTATGGCTACACCTTC. Its translation is CASSVPGTPYGYTF.

The rearrangement links TRBV9 to TRBJ2-5; possible D gene TRBD2, 6 bases. The CDR3 sequence is 17 residues long. With 4 bases removed from V and 5 bases from J, the gap between germline ends came to 24 bases. The V gene's germline CDR1 is SGDLS and CDR2 YYNGEE. The CDR3 region is CASSPGTMRGTEETQYF. CDR3 bases: TGTGCCAGCAGCCCCGGAACTATGCGGGGAACGGAGGAGACCCAGTACTTC.

The genes are TRBV5-4 and TRBJ2-7; weak D call: TRBD2 (6 bases). Looked up from germline, CDR1 is SGHNT and CDR2 is YYREEE (reference sequence). The ends were cut back, 4 bases at V and 7 bases at J, with 9 bases in the middle. The CDR3 length is 11 residues. The CDR3 region is CASSAGREQYF. The CDR3, as DNA: TGTGCCAGCAGCGCGGGACGAGAGCAGTACTTC. The full variable domain, rest sourced from reference TRBV5-4 and TRBJ2-7, is ETGVTQSPTHLIKTRGQQVTLRCSSQSGHNTVSWYQQALGQGPQFIFQYYREEENGRGNFPPRFSGLQFPNYSSELNVNALELDDSALYLCASSAGREQYFGPGTRLTVT.

The table lists this clone with a few counts. This chain connects TRBV9 to TRBJ2-3; D is unresolved. CDR1 is SGDLS and CDR2 is YYNGEE in the germline V gene. V was trimmed by 0 bases and J by 5 bases, leaving 13 bases between them. The CDR3 loop spans 15 amino acids. CDR3 sequence: CASSVELIGGDTQYF. The DNA for the CDR3 is TGTGCCAGCAGCGTAGAACTAATCGGCGGAGATACGCAGTATTTT.

V and J are TRBV4-1 and TRBJ2-7; 9 nucleotides line up with TRBD2. Germline V gene sequence: CDR1 MGHRA, CDR2 YSYEKL. CDR3 length: 16 residues. V shed 0 bases and J 5 bases; nucleotides not matched to a gene: 8. This CDR3 reads CASSQEPSGVIHEQYF. CDR3 coding DNA: TGCGCCAGCAGCCAAGAGCCTAGCGGGGTTATCCACGAGCAGTACTTC.

V and J are TRBV10-3 and TRBJ1-2, with a tentative D call TRBD1 (6 bases). Germline-derived CDR1 and CDR2 are ENHRY and SYGVKD. Between the trimmed V and J ends, which lost 6 bases and 3 bases, there was a span of 11 bases. The CDR3 consists of 13 residues. In DNA, the CDR3 is TGTGCCATCAGCGCCGGGACATACTATGGCTACACCTTC. Translation: CAISAGTYYGYTF.

In this sample, this clone turned up once. The chain carries TRBV7-9 and TRBJ2-1; D may be TRBD2 (6 bases). Deletions cut 5 bases from V and 6 bases from J, with 17 bases between. This CDR3 comprises 15 residues. Per germline, CDR1 SEHNR and CDR2 FQNEAQ (reference sequence). The CDR3 protein is CASSPNFGGINEQFF. CDR3 DNA: TGTGCCAGCAGCCCCAATTTTGGGGGGATCAATGAGCAGTTCTTC.

The sample holds a few counts of this clone. V gene TRBV6-6 combines with J gene TRBJ2-1; D is possibly TRBD1 (6 bases). The CDR3 spans 15 residues. V was shortened by 2 bases and J by 6 bases, with 14 bases between the two germline ends. Germline CDR1 is MNHNY and CDR2 is SVGAGI (reference sequence). In DNA, the CDR3 is TGTGCCAGCAGTTACAAACAGGGTAGGATCAATGAGCAGTTCTTC. Its translation: CASSYKQGRINEQFF.

This clone appeared a single time. This chain connects TRBV9 to TRBJ2-5, with D perhaps matching TRBD2 (6 bases). V lost 7 bases, J lost 0 bases, and 13 bases lay in between. Germline lookup yields CDR1 SGDLS and CDR2 YYNGEE. This CDR3 spans 14 amino acids. The CDR3 sequence is CASGRGLNQETQYF. In DNA form, the CDR3 reads TGTGCCAGCGGGCGGGGACTCAACCAAGAGACCCAGTACTTC. Full variable domain (rest looked up from reference TRBV9 and TRBJ2-5): DSGVTQTPKHLITATGQRVTLRCSPRSGDLSVYWYQQSLDQGLQFLIQYYNGEERAKGNILERFSAQQFPDLHSELNLSSLELGDSALYFCASGRGLNQETQYFGPGTRLLVL.

The rearrangement links TRBV2 to TRBJ1-1, with 8 bases fitting TRBD1. CDR1 SNHLY and CDR2 FYNNEI come from the germline V gene. This CDR3 contains 15 residues. The V segment lost 6 bases and the J segment 0 bases; nucleotides outside the gene matches: 6. CDR3 sequence (DNA): TGTGCCAGCAGGGACAGGGTACCCATGAACACTGAAGCTTTCTTT. Translating it yields CASRDRVPMNTEAFF.